Each of the 18 T cell receptor beta chains below was sequenced from the same sample in a study of T cell repertoires in cytomegalovirus infection. MiXCR, applied by TCRdb to the reads, yields one record per CDR3 protein. The data contain some 200,000 distinct CDR3 sequences, 8.5% to 10% of them seen just once; the ten biggest clones take up approximately 4.2%. Sample: PBMCs. The receptors derive from a human donor in good health (CMV status not recorded). Some clones in this sample may be carry-over from other donors' samples.

This clonotype was seen a handful of times. This rearrangement joins TRBV29-1 to TRBJ1-1; D may be TRBD1 (6 bases). Germline V lookup: CDR1 SQVTM, CDR2 ANQGSEA. V was shortened by 4 bases and J by 11 bases, with 8 bases between the two germline ends. This CDR3 has 9 residues. CDR3 in DNA: TGCAGCGTTGGACAGGACGCTTTCTTT. It yields the protein CSVGQDAFF.

In DNA form, the CDR3 reads TGTGCCAGCACCTTACCAGGGGGGGGGTCCTACGAGCAGTACTTC. Its protein product is CASTLPGGGSYEQYF. This chain connects TRBV28 to TRBJ2-7; D tentatively reads TRBD1 or TRBD2 (7 bases each). The CDR3 totals 15 residues. Germline V gives CDR1 MDHEN, CDR2 SYDVKM. V lost 7 bases to trimming and J lost 1 base, with 17 bases between them.

This clonotype was observed at least ten times. The gene calls are TRBV7-2 and TRBJ2-1, with TRBD1 matching over 7 bases. With V trimmed by 3 bases and J by 6 bases, 11 bases remained unmatched. The CDR3 covers 16 residues. Germline CDR1 and CDR2: SGHTA and FQGNSA. CDR3 residues: CASSFNSRTGGNEQFF. CDR3 DNA: TGTGCCAGCAGCTTTAACTCCCGGACAGGCGGCAATGAGCAGTTCTTC.

This clonotype was found many times. This chain joins TRBV7-2 and TRBJ2-5, with D maybe TRBD2 (5 bases). The V and J ends lost 2 bases and 3 bases respectively, with 13 bases between them. The CDR3 has 15 amino acids. In germline, CDR1 is SGHTA, CDR2 FQGNSA. DNA for the CDR3: TGTGCCAGCAGCTTATGGCGGCCGGGGAAAGAGACCCAGTACTTC. Amino acid sequence: CASSLWRPGKETQYF.

This clonotype has just a few counts. The rearrangement joins TRBV28 to TRBJ1-5; D uncertain. The V and J ends lost 4 bases and 9 bases respectively, with 7 bases between them. From germline, CDR1 is MDHEN and CDR2 SYDVKM. The CDR3 runs to 11 residues. CDR3 nucleotide sequence: TGTGCCAGCAGTTACCGCCGGCCCCAGCATTTT. Its protein is CASSYRRPQHF.

This clonotype appeared many times. This chain joins TRBV7-2 and TRBJ1-1; TRBD1 might be the D (6 bases). CDR3 length equals 14 residues. The ends were cut back, 1 base at V and 2 bases at J, with 8 bases in the middle. The germline CDR1 and CDR2 sequences are SGHTA and FQGNSA. Here the CDR3 reads CASSLEGVNTEAFF. As DNA, the CDR3 is TGTGCCAGCAGCTTAGAGGGGGTCAACACTGAAGCTTTCTTT.

The chain has TRBV28 and TRBJ1-2; 9 nucleotides line up with TRBD1. Germline values: CDR1 MDHEN, CDR2 SYDVKM. The J segment lost 7 bases and the V segment lost 4 bases, leaving 7 bases of the junction unmatched. The CDR3 loop spans 14 amino acids. This CDR3 is CASSSGTGNIGYTF. CDR3 coding DNA: TGTGCCAGCAGTTCCGGGACAGGGAATATTGGCTACACCTTC.

This clonotype was seen repeatedly, ten times or more. The chain is built from TRBV7-2 and TRBJ1-1; D remains unclear. Looked up from germline, CDR1 is SGHTA and CDR2 is FQGNSA. V was trimmed by 1 base and J by 11 bases, leaving 14 bases between them. This CDR3 has 13 amino acids. CDR3 nucleotide sequence: TGTGCCAGCAGCTTAGGTCTGGGCCCCGGGGCTTTCTTT. Protein product: CASSLGLGPGAFF.

This clonotype was picked up many times. The chain links TRBV7-2 to TRBJ2-7; 9 bases align to TRBD2. The CDR3 sequence is 15 residues long. CDR1 SGHTA and CDR2 FQGNSA come from the germline V gene. The junction had 11 bases not matched to a gene; V was cut back by 5 bases and J by 6 bases. This CDR3 is CASSPGGGAFIEQYF. The CDR3 DNA is TGTGCCAGCAGCCCAGGCGGGGGGGCTTTTATCGAGCAGTACTTC.

This chain uses TRBV5-1 with TRBJ2-1; 13 nucleotides agree with TRBD2. This CDR3 is 15 amino acids long. With V trimmed by 1 base and J by 10 bases, 5 bases remained unmatched. The V gene's germline CDR1 is SGHRS and CDR2 YFSETQ. CDR3 amino acids: CASSLTSGGVPEQFF. CDR3 coding DNA: TGCGCCAGCAGCTTGACTAGCGGGGGGGTCCCAGAGCAGTTCTTC.

This clonotype showed up just a few times. The rearrangement links TRBV7-1 to TRBJ1-4; D is perhaps TRBD1 (5 bases). TRBV7-1 is an open reading frame whose function is uncertain. Trimming cost V 3 bases and J 4 bases, with 9 bases left between them. This CDR3 has 14 residues. The CDR3 DNA sequence: TGTGCCAGCAGCTCGCAGGGTTTTAATGAAAAACTGTTTTTT. It is translated as CASSSQGFNEKLFF.

This clonotype was detected ten times or more. The chain has TRBV7-2 and TRBJ1-6; D unresolved. Germline CDR1 SGHTA, CDR2 FQGNSA. This CDR3 region has 15 residues. The V end was cut by 0 bases, the J end by 5 bases, with 8 bases between. The CDR3 nucleotides read TGTGCCAGCAGCTTAGCCTTACCAGATAATTCACCCCTCCACTTT. Amino acid sequence: CASSLALPDNSPLHF. Looking up the rest from reference TRBV7-2 and TRBJ1-6 gives the full variable domain: GAGVSQSPSNKVTEKGKDVELRCDPISGHTALYWYRQSLGQGLEFLIYFQGNSAPDKSGLPSDRFSAERTGGSVSTLTIQRTQQEDSAVYLCASSLALPDNSPLHFGNGTRLTVT.

This clonotype was counted between two and nine times. The genes are TRBV4-1 and TRBJ2-3; the D is unclear. The CDR3 loop spans 13 amino acids. Trimming shortened V by 0 bases and J by 4 bases, and 5 bases separated the two germline ends. The germline CDR1 and CDR2 sequences are MGHRA and YSYEKL. The CDR3 DNA sequence: TGCGCCAGCAGCCAAGAATATCCAGATACGCAGTATTTT. Amino acid sequence: CASSQEYPDTQYF.

The chain has TRBV7-9 and TRBJ2-1; maybe TRBD2 (5 bases). V lost 5 bases to trimming and J lost 5 bases, with 16 bases between them. The CDR3 extends over 15 amino acids. Germline assignment: CDR1 SEHNR and CDR2 FQNEAQ (reference sequence). CDR3 in amino acids: CASSLKRLTDNEQFF. CDR3 nucleotide sequence: TGTGCCAGCAGCCTGAAGCGGCTAACAGACAATGAGCAGTTCTTC.

This clonotype was observed a few times. The J gene is TRBJ2-2, the V gene TRBV19, with D possibly TRBD1 on 6 matching bases. Germline V CDR1 and CDR2: LNHDA, SQIVND (reference sequence). The CDR3 loop spans 14 amino acids. Trimming took 6 bases from V and 6 from J, leaving 14 bases between them. The CDR3: CASSYRVGSGELFF. CDR3 DNA: TGTGCCAGTAGCTACAGGGTCGGGTCCGGGGAGCTGTTTTTT.

This clonotype was observed a few times. The chain couples TRBV5-6 to TRBJ2-2; D remains unclear. Germline V gene sequence: CDR1 SGHDT, CDR2 YYEEEE. The CDR3 is 14 residues long. Trimming removed 0 bases from V and 7 bases from J, with 10 bases in between. CDR3 residues: CASSLEGPGGELFF. The CDR3, as DNA: TGTGCCAGCAGCTTGGAAGGGCCCGGCGGGGAGCTGTTTTTT. Full variable domain (rest looked up from reference TRBV5-6 and TRBJ2-2): DAGVTQSPTHLIKTRGQQVTLRCSPKSGHDTVSWYQQALGQGPQFIFQYYEEEERQRGNFPDRFSGHQFPNYSSELNVNALLLGDSALYLCASSLEGPGGELFFGEGSRLTVL.

V usage is TRBV7-6 and J usage is TRBJ2-1, with 12 bases aligning to TRBD2. Germline values: CDR1 SGHVS, CDR2 FNYEAQ. The CDR3 length is 16 residues. The trim removed 5 bases at V and 6 bases at J, leaving 8 bases unmatched. Written as DNA, the CDR3 is TGTGCCAGCAGCCCTTCTCTACTAGCGGGAGGCAATGAGCAGTTCTTC. It specifies CASSPSLLAGGNEQFF.

Remarks on this clonotype: It is unclear where the CDR3 begins or ends on the DNA, so no DNA is shown, and the CDR3 is as TCRdb lists it. The chain has TRBV5-5 and TRBJ1-5. The CDR3 has 14 residues if both end residues are counted. Germline assignment: CDR1 SGHKS and CDR2 YYEKEE (reference sequence). The CDR3 protein is CASSFGEGNQPQHF.